The 30 T cell receptor beta chains below come from one sample, sequenced in a study of blood T cell repertoires in COVID-19. The repertoire was sequenced with immunoSEQ multiplex PCR; TCRdb's copy has only in-frame clones and lacks some. The table includes more than 85,000 clones, approximately 84% detected once. Sequenced material: peripheral blood. The receptors derive from a human donor in a cohort sampled during active COVID-19.

The V call is TRBV27, the J call TRBJ1-2, with 9 positions matching TRBD1. Germline-derived CDR1 and CDR2 are MNHEY and SMNVEV (reference sequence). After removal of 8 bases from V and 1 base from J, the junction contained 11 bases not matched to a gene. This CDR3 comprises 16 residues. This CDR3 reads CASRSPPGQGNYGYTF. The CDR3 DNA reads TGTGCCAGCCGTTCTCCCCCGGGACAGGGTAACTATGGCTACACCTTC.

This sequence joins TRBV6-6 and TRBJ1-6, with 8 bases that match TRBD1. The ends lost 5 bases at V and 6 bases at J; junction bases unmatched: 6. Germline CDR1 and CDR2: MNHNY and SVGAGI (reference sequence). There are 15 residues in the CDR3. DNA of the CDR3: TGTGCCAGCAGTAAAAAGACAGGGGTTAATTCACCCCTCCACTTT. Translation gives CASSKKTGVNSPLHF.

The V gene is TRBV19, the J gene TRBJ1-6, with D possibly TRBD1 on 6 matching bases. CDR1 and CDR2 (germline): LNHDA, SQIVND (reference sequence). The CDR3 covers 14 residues. V dropped 8 bases and J dropped 4 bases, with 12 bases sitting between them. The CDR3 sequence: CASWGGAYNSPLHF. In nucleotides, the CDR3 is TGTGCCAGTTGGGGGGGCGCATATAATTCACCCCTCCACTTT.

The chain uses TRBV11-2 and TRBJ2-3; possibly TRBD2 for D (6 bases). V lost 5 bases and J 1 base, leaving 10 bases between the germline ends. This CDR3 is 14 amino acids long. Germline V gene lookup returns CDR1 SGHAT and CDR2 FQNNGV. The CDR3 spells CASSRIAGTDTQYF. For the CDR3, the DNA is TGTGCCAGCAGCCGGATAGCGGGCACAGATACGCAGTATTTT.

This chain connects TRBV5-4 to TRBJ1-1; D possibly corresponds to TRBD1 (6 bases). CDR1 is SGHNT and CDR2 is YYREEE in the germline V gene (reference sequence). Trimming cost V 4 bases and J 4 bases, with 20 bases left between them. This CDR3 has 16 residues. The CDR3 nucleotides are TGTGCCAGCAGCATCTACAGGGTTCAGGTCGGCACTGAAGCTTTCTTT. Its protein product is CASSIYRVQVGTEAFF.

The chain recombines TRBV5-1 with TRBJ1-6, with D maybe TRBD1 (5 bases). Between the trimmed V and J ends, which lost 4 bases and 8 bases, there was a span of 16 bases. Germline V gene lookup returns CDR1 SGHRS and CDR2 YFSETQ. The CDR3 is 15 amino acids. The CDR3 DNA reads as TGCGCCAGCAGCCCCCAGGAGGGGCGGGATTCACCCCTCCACTTT. It translates to CASSPQEGRDSPLHF.

The chain carries TRBV19 and TRBJ1-4; 8 bases line up with TRBD1. The ends lost 2 bases at V and 1 base at J; junction bases unmatched: 6. There are 17 residues in the CDR3. Germline-derived CDR1 and CDR2 are LNHDA and SQIVND (reference sequence). The CDR3 coding sequence is TGTGCCAGTAGTATAAGGGTCAGGGGGCGAACTAATGAAAAACTGTTTTTT. This gives the protein CASSIRVRGRTNEKLFF.

The chain is built from TRBV9 and TRBJ2-7; D is uncertain. The CDR3 has 12 amino acids. The V gene's germline CDR1 is SGDLS and CDR2 YYNGEE. The V end was cut by 0 bases, the J end by 6 bases, with 7 bases between. The CDR3 DNA is TGTGCCAGCAGCGTAGATCTCGGCGAGCAGTACTTC. Protein sequence: CASSVDLGEQYF.

This chain joins TRBV20-1 and TRBJ2-5; unclear D gene. With 6 bases removed from V and 3 bases from J, the gap between germline ends came to 5 bases. The CDR3 contains 10 residues. Germline CDR1 and CDR2: DFQATT and SNEGSKA (reference sequence). The CDR3 here is CSAQEETQYF. CDR3 nucleotides: TGCAGTGCGCAGGAAGAGACCCAGTACTTC.

The V gene is TRBV19, the J gene TRBJ1-1; 8 positions agree with TRBD1. After removal of 6 bases from V and 4 bases from J, the junction contained 10 bases not matched to a gene. CDR3 length: 15 amino acids. Germline values: CDR1 LNHDA, CDR2 SQIVND (reference sequence). The CDR3 loop is CASSTLATGGTEAFF. The CDR3 DNA is TGTGCCAGTAGCACATTGGCCACAGGGGGCACTGAAGCTTTCTTT.

CDR3 in DNA: TGTGCCAGCTCACCCTGGACAGGGGGAAGCTCCTACGAGCAGTACTTC. Translated, it gives CASSPWTGGSSYEQYF. This sequence joins TRBV18 and TRBJ2-7; 10 bases line up with TRBD1. CDR3 length: 16 amino acids. Germline V lookup: CDR1 KGHSH, CDR2 LQKENI. The J segment lost 0 bases and the V segment lost 3 bases, leaving 5 bases of the junction unmatched. The variable domain in full, completed from reference TRBV18 and TRBJ2-7, reads NAGVMQNPRHLVRRRGQEARLRCSPMKGHSHVYWYRQLPEEGLKFMVYLQKENIIDESGMPKERFSAEFPKEGPSILRIQQVVRGDSAAYFCASSPWTGGSSYEQYFGPGTRLTVT.

A single count supports this clone. This chain connects TRBV19 to TRBJ2-1; 9 positions agree with TRBD2. CDR3 length: 14 amino acids. Germline V gene data show CDR1 as LNHDA and CDR2 as SQIVND (reference sequence). The V gene end was trimmed by 6 bases and the J gene end by 0 bases; junction bases not matched to a gene: 0. CDR3 coding DNA: TGTGCCAGTAGGACTAGCGGCTCCTACAATGAGCAGTTCTTC. Translating it yields CASRTSGSYNEQFF. Based on the CDR3 plus reference TRBV19 and TRBJ2-1, the full variable domain is DGGITQSPKYLFRKEGQNVTLSCEQNLNHDAMYWYRQDPGQGLRLIYYSQIVNDFQKGDIAEGYSVSREKKESFPLTVTSAQKNPTAFYLCASRTSGSYNEQFFGPGTRLTVL.

The sample holds a few counts of this clone. The chain links TRBV28 to TRBJ2-5; D unclear. The CDR3 consists of 14 residues. Trimming shortened V by 6 bases and J by 5 bases, and 16 bases separated the two germline ends. CDR1 is MDHEN and CDR2 is SYDVKM in the germline V gene. The CDR3 spells CASRKYLSVETQYF. The CDR3 coding sequence is TGTGCCAGCAGGAAATATCTATCCGTCGAGACCCAGTACTTC.

V usage is TRBV27 and J usage is TRBJ1-3; TRBD1 is a possible D gene (5 bases). CDR3 length: 13 amino acids. CDR1 is MNHEY, CDR2 SMNVEV, per germline (reference sequence). V lost 7 bases, J lost 0 bases, and 7 bases lay in between. CDR3 residues: CASKGNSGNTIYF. The CDR3 nucleotides read TGTGCCAGCAAGGGGAACTCTGGAAACACCATATATTTT.

The CDR3 region is CASRDRREGGSYEQYF. CDR3 DNA sequence: TGTGCCAGCAGGGATCGGAGAGAAGGGGGTTCCTACGAGCAGTACTTC. This chain joins TRBV5-6 and TRBJ2-7; maybe TRBD1 (6 bases). The CDR3 spans 16 residues. The germline V and J ends were trimmed by 5 bases and 1 base, with 19 bases remaining between them. CDR1 is SGHDT and CDR2 is YYEEEE in the germline V gene.

The CDR3 coding sequence is TGCGCCAGCAGCTTGGATGGGGGGGCCTCCTACAATGAGCAGTTCTTC. Encoded protein: CASSLDGGASYNEQFF. The rearrangement joins TRBV5-1 to TRBJ2-1, with TRBD2 as a possible D gene (7 bases). In germline, CDR1 is SGHRS, CDR2 YFSETQ. This CDR3 is built from 16 residues. The V end lost 0 bases, the J end lost 0 bases, and 10 bases lay between the germline ends.

This rearrangement joins TRBV29-1 to TRBJ2-3, with D possibly being TRBD1 (5 bases). This CDR3 spans 13 amino acids. Trimming stripped 8 bases from V and 3 bases from J, with 15 bases between. CDR1 and CDR2 (germline): SQVTM, ANQGSEA. DNA of the CDR3: TGCAGCCCAGAGCAGCCAGGGACAGATACGCAGTATTTT. Amino acids: CSPEQPGTDTQYF.

The genes are TRBV29-1 and TRBJ2-5; D is perhaps TRBD1 (7 bases). The CDR3 consists of 13 residues. The ends were cut back, 7 bases at V and 5 bases at J, with 17 bases in the middle. Germline CDR1 is SQVTM and CDR2 is ANQGSEA. The CDR3 is CSGTDRDLETQYF. The CDR3 DNA sequence: TGCAGCGGGACAGACAGGGACTTGGAGACCCAGTACTTC.

The rearrangement joins TRBV19 to TRBJ2-2; 9 nucleotides match TRBD2. Trimming cost V 8 bases and J 4 bases; bases outside gene matches: 5. Germline CDR1 and CDR2: LNHDA and SQIVND (reference sequence). The length of the CDR3 is 14 residues. The CDR3 nucleotides are TGTGCCAGTCGTTTGCGGGAGGGCACCGGGGAGCTGTTTTTT. Translation: CASRLREGTGELFF. Based on the CDR3 plus reference TRBV19 and TRBJ2-2, the full variable domain is DGGITQSPKYLFRKEGQNVTLSCEQNLNHDAMYWYRQDPGQGLRLIYYSQIVNDFQKGDIAEGYSVSREKKESFPLTVTSAQKNPTAFYLCASRLREGTGELFFGEGSRLTVL.

V usage is TRBV28 and J usage is TRBJ2-1, with TRBD2 matching 9 bases. This CDR3 contains 15 residues. The V and J ends lost 3 bases and 1 base, in that order; junction bases with no gene match: 1. Germline values: CDR1 MDHEN, CDR2 SYDVKM. The CDR3 spells CASSLSGRSYNEQFF. The CDR3, as DNA: TGTGCCAGCAGTTTGAGCGGGAGGTCCTACAATGAGCAGTTCTTC.

The chain is built from TRBV5-1 and TRBJ2-7; the match to TRBD2 covers 9 bases. The CDR3 runs to 17 residues. V shed 5 bases, J shed 3 bases, and the junction held 15 bases outside the gene matches. Germline CDR1 SGHRS, CDR2 YFSETQ. The CDR3 region has the DNA TGCGCCAGCAGTCAGGGGAACAATCAAGCGGGAGGCTACGAGCAGTACTTC. This codes for CASSQGNNQAGGYEQYF.

The chain links TRBV10-2 to TRBJ2-5, with D uncertain. Trimming removed 4 bases at V and 5 bases at J, with 14 bases between. This CDR3 is built from 14 residues. Germline V gene lookup returns CDR1 WSHSY and CDR2 SAAADI. In DNA, the CDR3 is TGCGCCAGCAGTGTTCGACTCAATAGGGAGACCCAGTACTTC. It specifies CASSVRLNRETQYF.

This clone was detected a few times. CDR3: CASSRKQGAGTEAFF. The CDR3 DNA is TGTGCCAGCAGTCGAAAGCAGGGGGCAGGGACTGAAGCTTTCTTT. The chain carries TRBV6-5 and TRBJ1-1, with TRBD1 identical over 8 bases. V lost 5 bases and J lost 5; bases outside the gene matches: 10. From germline, CDR1 is MNHEY and CDR2 SVGAGI. CDR3 length: 15 amino acids.

This clone came up a few times. The chain employs TRBV5-1 and TRBJ1-2; D call uncertain. The CDR3 loop spans 13 amino acids. CDR1 SGHRS and CDR2 YFSETQ come from the germline V gene. V shed 1 base and J shed 4 bases, with 8 bases lying between them. CDR3 sequence: CASSLTASYGYTF. The CDR3 region has the DNA TGCGCCAGCAGCTTGACAGCCTCCTATGGCTACACCTTC.

The chain carries TRBV5-1 and TRBJ1-1, with 8 nucleotides matching TRBD1. The germline V gene encodes CDR1 SGHRS and CDR2 YFSETQ. This CDR3 contains 13 residues. The junction had 3 bases not matched to a gene; V was cut back by 6 bases and J by 2 bases. CDR3 sequence (DNA): TGCGCCAGCAAGCCAGGGGGCAACACTGAAGCTTTCTTT. Translating it yields CASKPGGNTEAFF.

The rearrangement uses TRBV18 and TRBJ2-3; 12 positions agree with TRBD1. The germline gives CDR1 KGHSH, CDR2 LQKENI. CDR3 length equals 17 residues. Trimming at V came to 4 bases and at J to 4 bases, leaving 9 bases not matched to a gene. The CDR3, as DNA: TGTGCCAGCTCACTGTCCGGGACAGGGGGCTCACCAGATACGCAGTATTTT. It yields the protein CASSLSGTGGSPDTQYF.

This clone was recorded once. The V call is TRBV4-1, the J call TRBJ2-7, with D possibly matching TRBD1 (7 bases). Germline V gene sequence: CDR1 MGHRA, CDR2 YSYEKL. Trimming left V 5 bases short and J 3 bases short, with 23 bases between. This CDR3 contains 17 residues. The CDR3 loop reads CASSSRGVGGPLYEQYF. The DNA of the CDR3 is TGCGCCAGCAGCTCCAGGGGGGTGGGAGGCCCCCTCTACGAGCAGTACTTC.

This chain uses TRBV18 with TRBJ2-5; 8 nucleotides line up with TRBD1. Germline lookup yields CDR1 KGHSH and CDR2 LQKENI. V dropped 4 bases and J dropped 1; count of bases not matched to a gene: 2. CDR3 length: 14 residues. This CDR3 is CASSQGQGQETQYF. CDR3 coding DNA: TGTGCCAGCTCACAAGGACAGGGCCAAGAGACCCAGTACTTC.

The rearrangement uses TRBV29-1 and TRBJ1-4; D unclear. Germline CDR1 reads SQVTM; CDR2 reads ANQGSEA. The CDR3 runs to 14 residues. The V gene lost 4 bases and the J gene lost 7 bases, with 16 bases spanning the gap. The DNA of the CDR3 is TGCAGCGTTGTCGATGAGAGGGTTCCTGAAAAACTGTTTTTT. As protein: CSVVDERVPEKLFF. Full variable domain (outside the CDR3, taken from reference TRBV29-1 and TRBJ1-4): SAVISQKPSRDICQRGTSLTIQCQVDSQVTMMFWYRQQPGQSLTLIATANQGSEATYESGFVIDKFPISRPNLTFSTLTVSNMSPEDSSIYLCSVVDERVPEKLFFGSGTQLSVL.

The chain couples TRBV28 to TRBJ2-7; D perhaps matches TRBD2 (5 bases). Germline assignment: CDR1 MDHEN and CDR2 SYDVKM. Trimming shortened V by 7 bases and J by 5 bases, and 15 bases separated the two germline ends. This CDR3 has 13 amino acids. The CDR3 region is CASIPAGSNEQYF. CDR3 coding DNA: TGTGCCAGCATCCCTGCGGGTAGCAACGAGCAGTACTTC.